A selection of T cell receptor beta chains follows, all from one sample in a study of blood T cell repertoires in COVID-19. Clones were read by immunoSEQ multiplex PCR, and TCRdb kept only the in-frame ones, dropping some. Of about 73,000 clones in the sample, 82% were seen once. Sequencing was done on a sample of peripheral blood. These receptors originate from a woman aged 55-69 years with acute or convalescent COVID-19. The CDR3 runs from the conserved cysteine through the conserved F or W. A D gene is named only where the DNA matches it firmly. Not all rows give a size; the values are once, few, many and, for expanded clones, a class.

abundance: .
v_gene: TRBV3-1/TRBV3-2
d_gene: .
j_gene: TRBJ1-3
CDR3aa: CASSPLKTGYSGNTIYF
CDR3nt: TGTGCCAGCAGCCCCCTCAAAACAGGGTACTCTGGAAACACCATATATTTT

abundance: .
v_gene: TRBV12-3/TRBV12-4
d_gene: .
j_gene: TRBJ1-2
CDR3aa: CASGSQNYGYTF
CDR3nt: TGTGCCAGCGGGAGCCAGAACTATGGCTACACCTTC

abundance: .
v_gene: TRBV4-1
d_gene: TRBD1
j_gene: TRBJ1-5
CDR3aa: CASSQELTGVPSNQPQHF
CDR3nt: TGCGCCAGCAGCCAAGAATTGACAGGGGTTCCTAGCAATCAGCCCCAGCATTTT

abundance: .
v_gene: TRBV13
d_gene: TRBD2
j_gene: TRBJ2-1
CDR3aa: CASSFRTRHNEQFF
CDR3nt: TGTGCCAGCAGCTTCAGGACTAGACACAATGAGCAGTTCTTC

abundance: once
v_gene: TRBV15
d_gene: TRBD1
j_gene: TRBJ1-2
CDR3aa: CATSHRGGYTF
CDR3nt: TGTGCCACCAGCCACAGGGGTGGCTACACCTTC

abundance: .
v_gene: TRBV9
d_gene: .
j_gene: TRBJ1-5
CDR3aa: CASSVAPGGDQPQHF
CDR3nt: TGTGCCAGCAGCGTAGCTCCGGGGGGCGATCAGCCCCAGCATTTT

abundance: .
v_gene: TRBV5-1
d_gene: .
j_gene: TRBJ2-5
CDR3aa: CASSLGGEQETQYF
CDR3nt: TGCGCCAGCAGCTTAGGGGGGGAACAAGAGACCCAGTACTTC

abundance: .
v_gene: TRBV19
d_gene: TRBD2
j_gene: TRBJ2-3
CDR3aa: CASRPSGGVTDTQYF
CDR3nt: TGTGCCAGTAGACCGAGCGGGGGCGTCACAGATACGCAGTATTTT

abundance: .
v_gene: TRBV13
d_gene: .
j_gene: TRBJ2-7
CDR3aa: CASSHRGGLAYF
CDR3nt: TGTGCCAGCAGCCACAGGGGGGGTTTGGCGTACTTC

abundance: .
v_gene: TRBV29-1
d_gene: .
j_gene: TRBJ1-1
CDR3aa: CSEAKGVGTEAFF
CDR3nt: TGCAGCGAAGCGAAAGGGGTCGGCACTGAAGCTTTCTTT

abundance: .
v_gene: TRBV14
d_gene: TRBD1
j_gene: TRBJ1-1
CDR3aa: CASSQDVRWTRGMNTEAFF
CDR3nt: TGTGCCAGCAGCCAAGATGTGAGATGGACCAGGGGGATGAACACTGAAGCTTTCTTT

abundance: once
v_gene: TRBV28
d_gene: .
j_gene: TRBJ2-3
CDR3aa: CASSFRGGLTDTQYF
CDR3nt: TGTGCCAGCAGTTTTAGGGGGGGCCTCACAGATACGCAGTATTTT

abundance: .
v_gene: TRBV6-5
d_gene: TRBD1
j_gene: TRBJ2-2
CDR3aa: CASSSQGWNTGELFF
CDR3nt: TGTGCCAGCAGCTCACAGGGGTGGAACACCGGGGAGCTGTTTTTT

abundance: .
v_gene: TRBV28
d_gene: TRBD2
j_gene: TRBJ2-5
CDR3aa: CASSFGTSGGETQYF
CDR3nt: TGTGCCAGCAGTTTCGGGACTAGCGGGGGAGAGACCCAGTACTTC

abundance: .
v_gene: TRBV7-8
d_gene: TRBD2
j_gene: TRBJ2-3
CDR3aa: CASSPPGTSGSDTQYF
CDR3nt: TGTGCCAGCAGCCCTCCCGGGACTAGCGGGTCAGATACGCAGTATTTT

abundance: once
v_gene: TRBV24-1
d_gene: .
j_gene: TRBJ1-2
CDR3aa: CATSGAQGVGGYTF
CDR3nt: TGTGCCACCAGTGGCGCCCAAGGGGTTGGTGGCTACACCTTC

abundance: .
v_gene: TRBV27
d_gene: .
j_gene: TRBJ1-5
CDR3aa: CASTPYPPQKNQPQHF
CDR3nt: TGTGCCAGCACTCCCTACCCGCCACAGAAAAATCAGCCCCAGCATTTT

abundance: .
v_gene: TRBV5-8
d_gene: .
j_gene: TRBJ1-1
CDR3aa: CASSRPLIRRGAFF
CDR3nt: TGTGCCAGCAGCAGGCCTTTGATTCGACGGGGGGCTTTCTTT

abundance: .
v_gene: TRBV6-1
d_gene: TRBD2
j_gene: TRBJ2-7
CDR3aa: CASSEQTGWTSGDEQYF
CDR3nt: TGTGCCAGCAGTGAACAGACGGGGTGGACTAGTGGGGACGAGCAGTACTTC

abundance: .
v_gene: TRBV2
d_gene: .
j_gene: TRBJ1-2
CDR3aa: CASSPQKLQGRDYGYTF
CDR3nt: TGTGCCAGCAGTCCACAGAAGTTACAGGGACGGGACTATGGCTACACCTTC

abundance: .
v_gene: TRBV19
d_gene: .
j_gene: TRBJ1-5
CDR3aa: CASRKGGRGSNQPQHF
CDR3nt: TGTGCCAGTAGAAAAGGAGGGAGGGGTAGCAATCAGCCCCAGCATTTT

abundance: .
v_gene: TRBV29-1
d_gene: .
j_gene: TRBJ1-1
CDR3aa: CSVQAMNTEAFF
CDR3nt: TGCAGCGTTCAGGCGATGAACACTGAAGCTTTCTTT

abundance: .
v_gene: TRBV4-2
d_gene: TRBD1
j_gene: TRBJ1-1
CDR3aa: CASSQDRQGEAFF
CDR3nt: TGTGCCAGCAGCCAAGATAGACAGGGTGAGGCTTTCTTT

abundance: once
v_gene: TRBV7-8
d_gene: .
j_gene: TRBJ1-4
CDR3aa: CASSFSGLGNEKLFF
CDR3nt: TGTGCCAGCAGTTTTTCGGGATTGGGGAATGAAAAACTGTTTTTT

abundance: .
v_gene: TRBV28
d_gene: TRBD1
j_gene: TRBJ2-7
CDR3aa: CASRRQGAGEQYF
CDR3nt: TGTGCCAGCAGACGACAGGGGGCCGGCGAGCAGTACTTC

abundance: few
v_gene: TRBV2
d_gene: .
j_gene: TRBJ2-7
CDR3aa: CASTITGNGYEQYF
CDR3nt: TGTGCCAGCACCATCACAGGGAATGGCTACGAGCAGTACTTC

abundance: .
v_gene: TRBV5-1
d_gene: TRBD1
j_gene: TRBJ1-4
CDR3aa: CASSFSSGGGEKLFF
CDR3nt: TGCGCCAGCAGCTTTTCCTCAGGGGGCGGGGAAAAACTGTTTTTT

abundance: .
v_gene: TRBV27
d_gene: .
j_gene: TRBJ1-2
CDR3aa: CASRSRVIYGYTF
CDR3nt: TGTGCCAGCAGAAGCAGGGTTATCTATGGCTACACCTTC

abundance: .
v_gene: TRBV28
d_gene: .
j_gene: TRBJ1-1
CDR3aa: CASSSPPGGLNTEAFF
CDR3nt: TGTGCCAGCAGTTCGCCCCCCGGGGGACTCAACACTGAAGCTTTCTTT

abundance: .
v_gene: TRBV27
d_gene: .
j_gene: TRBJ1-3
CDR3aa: CASGSTYAGNTIYF
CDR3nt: TGTGCCAGCGGTAGTACTTATGCTGGAAACACCATATATTTT

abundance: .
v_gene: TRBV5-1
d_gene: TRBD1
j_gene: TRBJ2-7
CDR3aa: CASSLGQGVHEQYF
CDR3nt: TGCGCCAGCAGCTTGGGACAGGGGGTCCACGAGCAGTACTTC

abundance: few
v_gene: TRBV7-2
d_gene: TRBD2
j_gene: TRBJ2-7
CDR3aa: CASSFTSDYEQYF
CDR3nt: TGTGCCAGCAGTTTTACTAGCGACTACGAGCAGTACTTC

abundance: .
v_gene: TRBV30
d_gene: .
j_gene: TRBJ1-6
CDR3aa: CAWMRADRHNSPLHF
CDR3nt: TGTGCCTGGATGCGGGCGGACAGACATAATTCACCCCTCCACTTT

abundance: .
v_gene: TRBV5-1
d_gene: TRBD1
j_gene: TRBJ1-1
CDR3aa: CASSVQGDHTEAFF
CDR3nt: TGCGCCAGCAGCGTACAGGGGGACCACACTGAAGCTTTCTTT

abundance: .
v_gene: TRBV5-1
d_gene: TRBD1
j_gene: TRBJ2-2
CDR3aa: CASSPRGQGVAGELFF
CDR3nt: TGCGCCAGCAGCCCCCGAGGACAGGGGGTGGCCGGGGAGCTGTTTTTT

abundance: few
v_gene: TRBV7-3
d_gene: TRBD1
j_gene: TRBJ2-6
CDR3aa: CASSPLRDRISGANVLTF
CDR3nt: TGTGCCAGCAGTCCCCTCCGGGACAGGATCTCTGGGGCCAACGTCCTGACTTTC

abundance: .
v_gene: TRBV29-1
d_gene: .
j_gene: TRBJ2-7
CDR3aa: CSVGETGAYEQYF
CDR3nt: TGCAGCGTTGGTGAGACGGGGGCCTACGAGCAGTACTTC